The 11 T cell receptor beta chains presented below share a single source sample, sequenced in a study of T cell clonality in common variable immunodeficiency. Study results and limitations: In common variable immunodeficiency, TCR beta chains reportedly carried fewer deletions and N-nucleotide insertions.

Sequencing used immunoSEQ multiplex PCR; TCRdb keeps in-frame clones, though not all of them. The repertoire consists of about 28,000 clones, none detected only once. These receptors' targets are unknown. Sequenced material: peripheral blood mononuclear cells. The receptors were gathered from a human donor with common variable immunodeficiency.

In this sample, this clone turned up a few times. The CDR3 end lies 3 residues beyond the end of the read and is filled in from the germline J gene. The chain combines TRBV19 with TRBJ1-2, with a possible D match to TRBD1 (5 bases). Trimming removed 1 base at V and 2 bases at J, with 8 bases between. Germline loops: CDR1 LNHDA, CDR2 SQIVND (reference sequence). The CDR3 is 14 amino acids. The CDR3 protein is CASSIVQANYGYTF. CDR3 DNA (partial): TGTGCCAGTAGTATAGTACAGGCGAACTATGGC.

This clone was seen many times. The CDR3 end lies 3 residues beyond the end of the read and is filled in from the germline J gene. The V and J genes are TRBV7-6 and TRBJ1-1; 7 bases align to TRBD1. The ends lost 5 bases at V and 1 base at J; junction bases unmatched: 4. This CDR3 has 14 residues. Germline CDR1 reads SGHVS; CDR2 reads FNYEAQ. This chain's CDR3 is CASSQGVKNTEAFF. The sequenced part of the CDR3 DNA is TGTGCCAGCAGCCAGGGGGTGAAGAACACTGAA.

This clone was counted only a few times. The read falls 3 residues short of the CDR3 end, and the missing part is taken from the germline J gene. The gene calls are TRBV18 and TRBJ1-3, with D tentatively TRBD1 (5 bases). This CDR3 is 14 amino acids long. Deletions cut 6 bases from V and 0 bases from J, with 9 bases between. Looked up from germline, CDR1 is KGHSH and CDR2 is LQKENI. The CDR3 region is CASSQGSSGNTIYF. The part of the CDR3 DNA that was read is TGTGCCAGCTCCCAGGGTTCCTCTGGAAACACC.

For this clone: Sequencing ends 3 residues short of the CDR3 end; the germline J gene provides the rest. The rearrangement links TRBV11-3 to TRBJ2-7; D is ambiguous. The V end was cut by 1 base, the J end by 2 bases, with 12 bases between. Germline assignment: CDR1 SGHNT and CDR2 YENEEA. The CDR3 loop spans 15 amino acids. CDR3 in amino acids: CASSLVPPLTYEQYF. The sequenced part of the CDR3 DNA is TGTGCCAGCAGCTTAGTTCCGCCACTCACCTACGAG.

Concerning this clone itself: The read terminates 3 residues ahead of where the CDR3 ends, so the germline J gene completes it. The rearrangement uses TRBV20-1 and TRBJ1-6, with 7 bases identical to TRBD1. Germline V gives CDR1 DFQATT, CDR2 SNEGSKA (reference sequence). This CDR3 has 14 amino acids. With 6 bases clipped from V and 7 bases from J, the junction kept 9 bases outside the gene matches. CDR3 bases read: TGCAGTGCGAGTTCGACAGGGCCCAATTCACCC. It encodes CSASSTGPNSP. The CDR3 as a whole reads CSASSTGPNSPLHF.

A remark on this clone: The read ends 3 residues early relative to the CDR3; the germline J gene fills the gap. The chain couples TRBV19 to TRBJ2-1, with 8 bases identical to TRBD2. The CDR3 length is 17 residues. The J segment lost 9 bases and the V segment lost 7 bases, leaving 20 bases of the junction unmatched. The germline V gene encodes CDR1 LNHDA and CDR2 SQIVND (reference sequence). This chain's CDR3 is CASTPTITSGTGTEQFF. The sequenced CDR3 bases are TGTGCCAGTACCCCCACTATAACTAGCGGCACCGGTACTGAG.

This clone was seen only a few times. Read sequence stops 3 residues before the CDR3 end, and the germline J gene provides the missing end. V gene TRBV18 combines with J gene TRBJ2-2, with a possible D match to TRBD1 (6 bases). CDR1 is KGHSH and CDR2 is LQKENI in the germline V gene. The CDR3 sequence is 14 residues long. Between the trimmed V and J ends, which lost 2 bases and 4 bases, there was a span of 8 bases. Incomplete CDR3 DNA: TGTGCCAGCTCACCAACAGGGAGCACCGGGGAG. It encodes CASSPTGSTGE. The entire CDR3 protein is CASSPTGSTGELFF. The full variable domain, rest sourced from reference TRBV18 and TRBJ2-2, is NAGVMQNPRHLVRRRGQEARLRCSPMKGHSHVYWYRQLPEEGLKFMVYLQKENIIDESGMPKERFSAEFPKEGPSILRIQQVVRGDSAAYFCASSPTGSTGELFFGEGSRLTVL.

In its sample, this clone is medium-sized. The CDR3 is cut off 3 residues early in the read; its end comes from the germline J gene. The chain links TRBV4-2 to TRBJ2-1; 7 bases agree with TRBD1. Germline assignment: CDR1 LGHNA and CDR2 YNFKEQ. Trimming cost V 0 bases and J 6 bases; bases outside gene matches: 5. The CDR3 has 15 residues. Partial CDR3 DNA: TGTGCCAGCAGCCAAGATTGGAGACAGGGCAATGAG. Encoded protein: CASSQDWRQGNE. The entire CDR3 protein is CASSQDWRQGNEQFF.

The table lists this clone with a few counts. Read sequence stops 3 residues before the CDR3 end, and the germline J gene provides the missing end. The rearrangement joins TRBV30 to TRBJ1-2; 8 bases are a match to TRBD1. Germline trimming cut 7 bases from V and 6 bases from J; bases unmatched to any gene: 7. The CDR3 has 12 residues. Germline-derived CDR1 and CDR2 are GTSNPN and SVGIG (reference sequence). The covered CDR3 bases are TGTGCCTACGACAGGGGAGCGGATGGC. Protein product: CAYDRGADG. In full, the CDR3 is CAYDRGADGYTF.

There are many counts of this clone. The CDR3 bases that were read are TGTGCCAGCAGACACATGAATCAGCCC. Protein: CASRHMNQP. The whole CDR3 sequence is CASRHMNQPQHF. This chain joins TRBV2 and TRBJ1-5, with no clear D. The read ends 3 residues early relative to the CDR3; the germline J gene fills the gap. V lost 6 bases and J 4 bases, leaving 7 bases between the germline ends. This CDR3 has 12 amino acids. The germline CDR1 and CDR2 sequences are SNHLY and FYNNEI. The full variable domain, completed using reference TRBV2 and TRBJ1-5, is EPEVTQTPSHQVTQMGQEVILRCVPISNHLYFYWYRQILGQKVEFLVSFYNNEISEKSEIFDDQFSVERPDGSNFTLKIRSTKLEDSAMYFCASRHMNQPQHFGDGTRLSIL.

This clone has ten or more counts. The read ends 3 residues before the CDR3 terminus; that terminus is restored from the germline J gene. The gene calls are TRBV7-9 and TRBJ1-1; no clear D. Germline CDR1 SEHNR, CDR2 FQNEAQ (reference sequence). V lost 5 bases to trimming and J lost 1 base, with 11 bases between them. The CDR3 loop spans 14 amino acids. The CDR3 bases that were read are TGTGCCAGCAGCCCCCTAACAGCGAACACTGAA. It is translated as CASSPLTANTE. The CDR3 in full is CASSPLTANTEAFF.